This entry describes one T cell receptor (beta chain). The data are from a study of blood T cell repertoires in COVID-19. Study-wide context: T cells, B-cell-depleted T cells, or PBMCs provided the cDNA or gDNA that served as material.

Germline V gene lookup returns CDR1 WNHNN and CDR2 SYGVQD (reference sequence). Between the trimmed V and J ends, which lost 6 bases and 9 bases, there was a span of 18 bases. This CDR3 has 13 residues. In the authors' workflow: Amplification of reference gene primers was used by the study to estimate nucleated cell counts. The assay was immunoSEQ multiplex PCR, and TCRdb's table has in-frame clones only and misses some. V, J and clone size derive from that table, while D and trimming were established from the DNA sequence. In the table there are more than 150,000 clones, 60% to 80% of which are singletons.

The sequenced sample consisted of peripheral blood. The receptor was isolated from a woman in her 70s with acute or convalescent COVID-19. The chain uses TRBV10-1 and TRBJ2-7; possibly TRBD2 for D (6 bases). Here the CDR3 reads CASRVEGYSVQYF. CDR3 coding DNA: TGCGCCAGCAGGGTGGAGGGTTACTCGGTGCAGTACTTC.